Sequencing of this T cell receptor beta chain was carried out in a study of blood T cell repertoires in COVID-19. In the study overall: PBMCs, B-cell-depleted T cells, or T cells were the source of the cDNA or gDNA that made up the material.

The participants were between about 18 and 90 years old and came from about two dozen US areas. Some clones are missing from TCRdb's copy, which holds only in-frame ones; the method was immunoSEQ multiplex PCR. This sample has 200,000 to 250,000 clones; 75% to 90% occur once, and the top ten carry 0.87%. The V and J ends lost 2 bases and 4 bases, in that order; junction bases with no gene match: 7. Germline CDR1 reads MDHEN; CDR2 reads SYDVKM. This CDR3 has 17 amino acids. This chain joins TRBV28 and TRBJ2-5; 13 bases are shared with TRBD2. Sequencing used PBMCs or T cells enriched from blood (not recorded which). This TCR came from a man between 45 and 60 years old who had been exposed to COVID-19. DNA for the CDR3: TGTGCCAGCAGTTTAGCCAGACTAGCGGGAGGCGGAGAGACCCAGTACTTC. Protein: CASSLARLAGGGETQYF.